This T cell receptor (beta chain) was recorded in a study of blood T cells in healthy people across ages. The donors, aged roughly 6 to 90, were healthy Caucasians from Russia. This CDR3 has 16 amino acids. The V gene lost 1 base and the J gene lost 0 bases, with 10 bases spanning the gap. Germline V gene lookup returns CDR1 LGHNA and CDR2 YSLEER. For the second PCR, which ran for about 7 to 12 cycles, a sample-barcoded 5' primer and a J-beta primer mix were used. In TCRdb, the 5' RACE reads were re-called with MiXCR into one record per CDR3 protein. Found here are 800,000 or so distinct CDR3 sequences, about 25% of them singletons; the top ten hold under 4.5%. This clonotype was recorded a few times. This sample also appeared in a second study, on T cells of mothers and their children.

Sequenced: blood. This TCR derives from a boy younger than 18 in good health. This chain links TRBV4-3 with TRBJ2-1; D might be TRBD2 (6 bases). The CDR3 reads CASSQGSSASYNEQFF. The CDR3 region has the DNA TGCGCCAGCAGCCAAGGTTCTAGCGCCTCCTACAATGAGCAGTTCTTC.